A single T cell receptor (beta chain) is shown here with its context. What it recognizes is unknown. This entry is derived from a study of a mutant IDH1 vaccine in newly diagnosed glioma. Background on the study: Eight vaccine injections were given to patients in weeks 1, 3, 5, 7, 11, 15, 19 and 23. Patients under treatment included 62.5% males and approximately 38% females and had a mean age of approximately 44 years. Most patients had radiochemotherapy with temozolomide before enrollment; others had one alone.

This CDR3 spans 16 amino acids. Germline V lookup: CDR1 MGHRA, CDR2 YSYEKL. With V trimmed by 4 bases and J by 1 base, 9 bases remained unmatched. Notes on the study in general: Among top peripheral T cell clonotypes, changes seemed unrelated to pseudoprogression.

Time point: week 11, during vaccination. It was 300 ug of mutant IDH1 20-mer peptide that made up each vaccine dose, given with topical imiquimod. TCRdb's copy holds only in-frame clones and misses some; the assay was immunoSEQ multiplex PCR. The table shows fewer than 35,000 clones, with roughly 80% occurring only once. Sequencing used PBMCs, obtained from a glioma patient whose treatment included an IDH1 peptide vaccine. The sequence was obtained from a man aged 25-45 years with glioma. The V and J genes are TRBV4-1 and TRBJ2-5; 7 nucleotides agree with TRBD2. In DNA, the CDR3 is TGCGCCAGCAGCCCCCTAGAACGGACTAGCCAAGAGACCCAGTACTTC. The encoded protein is CASSPLERTSQETQYF.